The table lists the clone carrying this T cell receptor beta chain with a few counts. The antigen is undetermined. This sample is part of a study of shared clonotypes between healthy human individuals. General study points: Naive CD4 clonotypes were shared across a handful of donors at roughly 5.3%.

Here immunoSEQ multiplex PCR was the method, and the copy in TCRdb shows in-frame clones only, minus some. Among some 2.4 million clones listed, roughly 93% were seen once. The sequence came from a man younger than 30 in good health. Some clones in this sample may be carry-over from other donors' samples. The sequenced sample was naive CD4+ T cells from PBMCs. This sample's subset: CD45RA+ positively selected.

The CDR3 coding sequence is TGCAGCATACGGGAGTCCGGTGGAAACACCATATATTTT. Encoded protein: CSIRESGGNTIYF. The chain is built from TRBV29-1 and TRBJ1-3; the D is unclear. The germline CDR1 and CDR2 sequences are SQVTM and ANQGSEA. The CDR3 loop spans 13 amino acids. Trimming stripped 8 bases from V and 3 bases from J, with 14 bases between. The full variable domain, in which reference TRBV29-1 and TRBJ1-3 provide the parts outside the CDR3, is SAVISQKPSRDICQRGTSLTIQCQVDSQVTMMFWYRQQPGQSLTLIATANQGSEATYESGFVIDKFPISRPNLTFSTLTVSNMSPEDSSIYLCSIRESGGNTIYFGEGSWLTVV.